This T cell receptor (beta chain) was identified during a study of technical replicates of blood from several donors. Between the trimmed V and J ends, which lost 4 bases and 8 bases, there was a span of 12 bases. The germline CDR1 and CDR2 sequences are GTSNPN and SVGIG (reference sequence). The CDR3 loop spans 12 amino acids. This clone appeared a single time. Sequenced by immunoSEQ multiplex PCR; TCRdb stores in-frame clones only, minus some. The sample lists tens of thousands of clones, 85% to 95% occurring once. The clonotype originates from a human donor in good health. Input material: T cells isolated from PBMCs. This chain joins TRBV30 and TRBJ2-1; D is unresolved. The CDR3 sequence: CAWTPRHDEQFF. The CDR3 nucleotides read TGTGCCTGGACGCCTAGGCACGATGAGCAGTTCTTC.